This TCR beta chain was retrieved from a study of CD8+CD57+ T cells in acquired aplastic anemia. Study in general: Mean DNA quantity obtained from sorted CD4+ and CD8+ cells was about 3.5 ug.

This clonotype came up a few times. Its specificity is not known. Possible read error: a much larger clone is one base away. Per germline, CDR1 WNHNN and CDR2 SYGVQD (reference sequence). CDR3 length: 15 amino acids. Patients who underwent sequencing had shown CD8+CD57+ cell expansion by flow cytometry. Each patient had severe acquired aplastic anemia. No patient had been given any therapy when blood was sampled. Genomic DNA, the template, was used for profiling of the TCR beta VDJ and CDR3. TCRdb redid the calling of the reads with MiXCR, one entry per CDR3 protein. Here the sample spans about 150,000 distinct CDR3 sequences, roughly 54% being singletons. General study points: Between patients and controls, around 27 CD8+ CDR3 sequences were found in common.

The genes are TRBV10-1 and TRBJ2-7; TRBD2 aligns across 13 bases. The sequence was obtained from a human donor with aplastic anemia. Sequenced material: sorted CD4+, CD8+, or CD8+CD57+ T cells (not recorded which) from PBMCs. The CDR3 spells CGSSPGTSGAYEQYF. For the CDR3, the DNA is TGCGGCAGCAGTCCCGGGACTAGCGGGGCCTACGAGCAGTACTTC.